The sample holds a few counts of the clone carrying this TCR beta chain. The data belong to a study of T cells in Graves' hyperthyroidism and ophthalmopathy. The source material, RNA transcripts, was used to amplify TCR beta CDR3 regions. First-round RT-PCR targeting the TCR CDR3 was performed with the HTBI primer set. TCRdb passed the multiplex PCR reads through MiXCR, listing each CDR3 protein once. The table has a few hundred thousand distinct CDR3 sequences, 17% seen once. This CDR3 has 14 amino acids. CDR1 is SQVTM, CDR2 ANQGSEA, per germline. V dropped 4 bases and J dropped 1 base, with 10 bases sitting between them. PBMCs were obtained from approximately 9.2 ml fresh peripheral blood.

The chain is built from TRBV29-1 and TRBJ2-2, with D possibly being TRBD2 (6 bases). The source of this sequence is a woman aged 45-65 years with Graves' hyperthyroidism. The specimen was blood. The CDR3 spells CSVVSGWNTGELFF. In DNA, the CDR3 is TGCAGCGTTGTTAGCGGATGGAACACCGGGGAGCTGTTTTTT.